These T cell receptor beta chains were read from a single sample in a study of regulatory T cells in long-lasting Graves disease. A single record per CDR3 protein comes from TCRdb applying MiXCR to the multiplex PCR reads. This sample has about 460,000 distinct CDR3 sequences, with around a fifth found just once. This sample comprised peripheral blood mononuclear cells (PBMCs), obtained when the disease was refractory, from a patient treated with antithyroid drugs. The receptor set was obtained from a female donor with Graves disease. Each CDR3 is given with its conserved first and last residue. The order of the fields is V gene, J gene, clone size, D gene, CDR3 length, CDR3 protein, CDR3 DNA. The D gene is left open where the match is weak. Clone size is stated in some rows and not others, as once, few, many or a class when expanded.

TRBV12-3/TRBV12-4	TRBJ2-5	many	.	13	CASNHDGAETQYF	TGTGCCAGCAATCATGACGGGGCGGAGACCCAGTACTTC
TRBV20-1	TRBJ1-1	few	.	13	CSASAGSYAEAFF	TGCAGTGCTAGTGCCGGCTCGTACGCTGAAGCTTTCTTT
TRBV7-2	TRBJ2-7	many	.	15	CASSFIGWGRHEQYF	TGTGCCAGCAGCTTTATTGGTTGGGGGAGACACGAGCAGTACTTC
TRBV28	TRBJ1-1	many	.	14	CASSLRQADTEAFF	TGTGCCAGCAGTTTAAGACAGGCGGACACTGAAGCTTTCTTT
TRBV14	TRBJ2-5	.	TRBD2	13	CASGQGLAKTQYF	TGTGCCAGCGGCCAAGGACTAGCGAAGACCCAGTACTTC
TRBV20-1	TRBJ1-5	many	TRBD1	15	CSARDRDRVGQPQHF	TGCAGTGCTAGAGACCGGGACAGGGTAGGTCAGCCCCAGCATTTT
TRBV7-3	TRBJ1-6	few	.	15	CASSSTTVRDSPLHF	TGTGCCAGCAGCTCGACCACGGTGCGGGATTCACCCCTCCATTTT
TRBV28	TRBJ2-5	many	.	13	CASSPASSETQYF	TGTGCCAGCAGTCCCGCGTCCTCGGAGACCCAGTACTTC
TRBV6-5	TRBJ1-2	few	.	12	CASSSPFDGYTF	TGTGCCAGCAGTTCCCCGTTTGATGGCTACACCTTC
TRBV6-1	TRBJ1-5	.	.	13	CASRRAQGQPQHF	TGTGCCAGTCGGAGGGCACAGGGACAGCCCCAGCATTTT
TRBV28	TRBJ1-2	many	TRBD1	14	CASRWDSPNYGYTF	TGTGCCAGCAGGTGGGACAGTCCTAACTATGGCTACACCTTC
TRBV28	TRBJ1-2	many	.	14	CASRESGPRQGYTF	TGTGCCAGCAGAGAATCGGGACCCAGACAAGGCTACACCTTC
TRBV5-1	TRBJ2-7	many	.	13	CASSLGTENEQYF	TGCGCCAGCAGCTTGGGGACGGAAAACGAGCAGTACTTC
TRBV6-1	TRBJ1-2	.	.	14	CASKEGGLSYGYTF	TGTGCCAGCAAGGAGGGGGGTCTTAGCTATGGCTACACCTTC
TRBV28	TRBJ2-2	.	.	14	CASSLPGVKGELFF	TGTGCCAGCAGTTTACCGGGCGTTAAAGGGGAGCTGTTTTTT
TRBV6-9	TRBJ1-4	.	.	16	CASSYGDDGRNEKLFF	TGTGCCAGCAGTTACGGAGACGACGGACGAAATGAAAAACTGTTTTTT
TRBV28	TRBJ2-7	.	.	13	CASSFLPGDEQYF	TGTGCCAGCAGTTTCCTACCGGGAGACGAGCAGTACTTC
TRBV12-3/TRBV12-4	TRBJ1-2	.	TRBD1	15	CASSPEGGAGYGYTF	TGTGCCAGCAGTCCAGAAGGGGGCGCCGGCTATGGCTACACCTTC
TRBV7-6	TRBJ1-5	many	TRBD1	17	CASSLGPRGKSNQPQHF	TGTGCCAGCAGCTTAGGCCCCAGGGGGAAAAGCAATCAGCCCCAGCATTTT
TRBV5-1	TRBJ1-3	few	.	14	CASSWGVSRNTIYF	TGCGCCAGCAGCTGGGGGGTCTCTCGAAACACCATATATTTT
TRBV20-1	TRBJ1-3	.	.	13	CSARDLNGNTIYF	TGCAGTGCTAGAGATCTGAATGGAAACACCATATATTTT
TRBV7-9	TRBJ1-4	many	TRBD1	14	CASSLGDSDEKLFF	TGTGCCAGCAGCTTGGGGGACAGCGATGAAAAACTGTTTTTT
TRBV15	TRBJ2-2	.	TRBD2	15	CATSPTAGDTGELFF	TGTGCCACCAGCCCTACAGCGGGGGACACCGGGGAGCTGTTTTTT
TRBV12-3/TRBV12-4	TRBJ1-5	many	.	14	CASSENIGNQPQHF	TGTGCCAGCAGTGAGAATATTGGCAATCAGCCCCAGCATTTT
TRBV20-1	TRBJ1-5	.	.	14	CSASRDTTYQPQHF	TGCAGTGCCAGCCGGGACACGACCTATCAGCCCCAGCATTTT
TRBV11-2	TRBJ1-2	many	.	15	CASSLVRVPPYGYTF	TGTGCCAGCAGCTTAGTGCGGGTTCCCCCCTATGGCTACACCTTC
TRBV5-1	TRBJ2-7	.	.	15	CASSRAEGGSYEQYF	TGCGCCAGCAGCAGGGCGGAGGGGGGATCCTACGAGCAGTACTTC
TRBV2	TRBJ1-4	many	TRBD1	16	CASSPRQGAKREKLFF	TGTGCCAGCAGTCCTAGACAGGGGGCTAAGCGTGAAAAACTGTTTTTT
TRBV19	TRBJ1-1	few	.	13	CASKKRTNTEAFF	TGTGCCAGTAAAAAGAGGACGAACACTGAAGCTTTCTTT
TRBV19	TRBJ2-2	.	.	16	CASSIQGDISTGELFF	TGTGCCAGTAGTATTCAAGGGGACATTTCCACCGGGGAGCTGTTTTTT
TRBV2	TRBJ1-2	many	.	13	CASNRGTAYGYTF	TGTGCCAGCAATAGGGGGACGGCCTATGGCTACACCTTC
TRBV20-1	TRBJ1-2	.	TRBD1	12	CSASGTAYGYTF	TGCAGTGCCTCCGGGACAGCCTATGGCTACACCTTC
TRBV12-3/TRBV12-4	TRBJ1-5	many	.	15	CASSLALGTDPPQHF	TGTGCCAGCAGTTTAGCCCTGGGGACGGATCCTCCCCAGCATTTT
TRBV18	TRBJ1-3	few	.	13	CASSLEAGNTIYF	TGTGCCAGCTCACTGGAAGCGGGAAACACCATATATTTT
TRBV13	TRBJ1-6	few	.	15	CASSHRGGGNSPLHF	TGTGCCAGCAGCCACCGTGGGGGGGGCAATTCACCCCTCCACTTT
TRBV9	TRBJ1-2	.	TRBD1	15	CASSPHLGTGAGYTF	TGTGCCAGCAGCCCCCACCTCGGGACAGGGGCAGGCTACACCTTC
TRBV6-2/TRBV6-3	TRBJ1-2	many	.	15	CASSLSQGDGYGYTF	TGTGCCAGCAGTTTGAGCCAGGGTGACGGCTATGGCTACACCTTC
TRBV9	TRBJ1-3	.	.	16	CASSIRLSGDGNTIYF	TGTGCCAGCAGCATCCGACTTAGCGGAGACGGAAACACCATATATTTT
TRBV28	TRBJ2-5	many	TRBD1	12	CATGTAQETQYF	TGTGCCACCGGGACAGCGCAAGAGACCCAGTACTTC
TRBV7-2	TRBJ2-2	few	.	15	CASSSGPTNTGELFF	TGTGCCAGCAGCTCCGGGCCTACGAACACCGGGGAGCTGTTTTTT
TRBV7-7	TRBJ2-7	.	.	15	CASSPGLGTPYEQYF	TGTGCTAGCAGCCCTGGTCTAGGGACTCCCTACGAGCAGTACTTC
TRBV28	TRBJ2-2	many	.	13	CASSSGPLGELFF	TGTGCCAGCAGTTCTGGCCCCCTCGGGGAGCTGTTTTTT
TRBV2	TRBJ2-5	.	.	11	CASGPYGTQHF	TGTGCCAGCGGACCATATGGGACCCAGCACTTC
TRBV5-5	TRBJ2-1	.	TRBD2	13	CASSLAREGEQFF	TGTGCCAGCAGCTTGGCTAGGGAGGGTGAGCAGTTCTTC
TRBV15	TRBJ1-4	many	.	16	CATSNFVGEPLEKLFF	TGTGCCACCAGCAATTTTGTTGGGGAGCCCTTGGAAAAACTGTTTTTT
TRBV24-1	TRBJ1-2	many	TRBD1	17	CATSDFDPARGGYGYTF	TGTGCCACCAGTGATTTCGATCCTGCCAGGGGGGGATATGGCTACACCTTC
TRBV7-3	TRBJ2-7	many	.	13	CASSLPERDQQYF	TGTGCCAGCAGCTTACCCGAAAGGGACCAGCAGTACTTC
TRBV4-1	TRBJ2-5	.	TRBD2	17	CASSQEAGLAGLETQYF	TGCGCCAGCAGCCAAGAGGCCGGACTAGCGGGCCTAGAGACCCAGTACTTC
TRBV28	TRBJ1-2	many	.	12	CASRHESGDYTF	TGTGCCAGCAGGCACGAGTCAGGGGACTACACCTTC
TRBV5-1	TRBJ2-2	.	.	14	CASSPRRVGGELFF	TGCGCCAGCAGCCCCCGGCGGGTAGGCGGGGAGCTGTTTTTT
TRBV30	TRBJ2-2	.	TRBD1	17	CAWSVPPGQGLTGELFF	TGTGCCTGGAGTGTACCCCCGGGACAGGGACTTACCGGGGAGCTGTTTTTT
TRBV11-2	TRBJ2-7	many	TRBD2	15	CASSSQAGEAYEQYF	TGTGCCAGCAGCTCCCAAGCGGGAGAGGCGTACGAGCAGTACTTC
TRBV29-1	TRBJ1-3	.	TRBD1	17	CSVEVTGGSAAGNTIYF	TGCAGCGTTGAGGTCACAGGGGGCTCGGCCGCTGGAAACACCATATATTTT
TRBV7-3	TRBJ1-1	many	.	14	CASSLSGGDTEAFF	TGTGCCAGCAGTTTATCGGGGGGGGACACTGAAGCTTTCTTT
TRBV15	TRBJ1-1	many	.	13	CATSLTGETEAFF	TGTGCCACCAGCTTGACGGGGGAAACTGAAGCTTTCTTT
TRBV7-2	TRBJ2-5	many	.	13	CASSLAGSKTQYF	TGTGCCAGCAGCTTAGCGGGATCAAAGACCCAGTACTTC
TRBV20-1	TRBJ2-7	few	.	13	CSARVTTTYEQYF	TGCAGTGCTAGAGTAACCACTACCTACGAGCAGTACTTC